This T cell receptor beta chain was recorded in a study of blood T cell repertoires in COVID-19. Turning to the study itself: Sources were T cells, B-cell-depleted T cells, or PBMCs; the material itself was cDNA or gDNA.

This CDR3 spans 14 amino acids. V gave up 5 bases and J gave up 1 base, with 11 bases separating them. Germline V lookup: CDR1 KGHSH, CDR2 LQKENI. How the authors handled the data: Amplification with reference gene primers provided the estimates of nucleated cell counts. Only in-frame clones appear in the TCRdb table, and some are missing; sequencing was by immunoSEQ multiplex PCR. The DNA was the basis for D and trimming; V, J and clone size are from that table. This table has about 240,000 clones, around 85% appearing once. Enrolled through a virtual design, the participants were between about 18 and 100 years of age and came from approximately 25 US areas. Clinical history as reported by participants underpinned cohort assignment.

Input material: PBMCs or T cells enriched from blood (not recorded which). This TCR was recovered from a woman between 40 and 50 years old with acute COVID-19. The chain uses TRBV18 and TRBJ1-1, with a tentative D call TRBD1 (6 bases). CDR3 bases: TGTGCCAGCTCATTCGGACAGACGAACACTGAAGCTTTCTTT. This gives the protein CASSFGQTNTEAFF.